Shown below are 15 T cell receptor beta chains from a single sample sequenced in a study of coeliac disease. General observations from the study: Lower clonality than controls marked TRB and TRG repertoires from active celiac intraepithelial and lamina propria samples.

For these receptors, no antigen is known. Here immunoSEQ multiplex PCR was the method, and the copy in TCRdb shows in-frame clones only, minus some. The table includes about 4,200 clones, approximately 73% detected once. Specimen: intraepithelial lymphocytes from the gut. The receptors were gathered from a woman under 30 with active celiac disease.

This clone was seen once. The chain employs TRBV7-6 and TRBJ2-7; D not certain. V was trimmed by 0 bases and J by 0 bases, leaving 15 bases between them. The CDR3 is 17 amino acids. The germline gives CDR1 SGHVS, CDR2 FNYEAQ. The CDR3 bases are TGTGCCAGCAGCTTAGCTTGGAGTACACTTACCTCCTACGAGCAGTACTTC. Translation: CASSLAWSTLTSYEQYF.

This clone was counted only a few times. This rearrangement joins TRBV6-4 to TRBJ2-2; 11 bases line up with TRBD1. The CDR3 consists of 15 residues. The germline V gene encodes CDR1 MRHNA and CDR2 SNTAGT. Unmatched junction bases numbered 6, after V lost 6 bases and J lost 6 bases. The CDR3 spells CASSGGQGVAGELFF. In DNA form, the CDR3 reads TGTGCCAGCAGCGGGGGACAGGGGGTGGCCGGGGAGCTGTTTTTT.

The chain combines TRBV4-2 with TRBJ1-3; D is uncertain. CDR3 length: 16 residues. V gave up 0 bases and J gave up 1 base, with 10 bases separating them. Germline CDR1 reads LGHNA; CDR2 reads YNFKEQ. The CDR3 spells CASSQDQAESGNTIYF. DNA for the CDR3: TGTGCCAGCAGCCAAGATCAGGCAGAGTCTGGAAACACCATATATTTT.

In its sample, this clone was seen a few times. The chain recombines TRBV6-5 with TRBJ2-1, with 7 bases identical to TRBD2. CDR3 size: 15 residues. The J segment lost 3 bases and the V segment lost 4 bases, leaving 6 bases of the junction unmatched. Germline-derived CDR1 and CDR2 are MNHEY and SVGAGI. CDR3: CASSLREPLYNEQFF. Here the CDR3 DNA reads TGTGCCAGCAGTTTGCGGGAGCCTCTCTACAATGAGCAGTTCTTC.

This chain uses TRBV4-2 with TRBJ2-6; 10 bases match TRBD1. The CDR3 contains 20 residues. V lost 0 bases and J lost 2; bases outside the gene matches: 10. CDR1 is LGHNA and CDR2 is YNFKEQ in the germline V gene. Here the CDR3 reads CASSQDLWTGGTTGANVLTF. DNA of the CDR3: TGTGCCAGCAGCCAAGATCTATGGACAGGGGGAACCACTGGGGCCAACGTCCTGACTTTC.

The chain recombines TRBV5-6 with TRBJ2-5; 9 bases map to TRBD1. V lost 6 bases, J lost 3 bases, and 9 bases stayed unmatched. The CDR3 extends over 15 amino acids. Germline lookup yields CDR1 SGHDT and CDR2 YYEEEE. The CDR3 DNA reads TGTGCCAGCACCCCAGGACAGGGGAAAAAAGAGACCCAGTACTTC. It encodes CASTPGQGKKETQYF.

The CDR3 DNA reads TGTGCCAGCAGTGAGGGGGACAGGGGAGAAGAGACCCAGTACTTC. It translates to CASSEGDRGEETQYF. The chain recombines TRBV6-4 with TRBJ2-5, with TRBD1 matching over 10 bases. V dropped 3 bases and J dropped 3; count of bases not matched to a gene: 4. Germline assignment: CDR1 MRHNA and CDR2 SNTAGT. The CDR3 sequence is 15 residues long.

This chain uses TRBV6-4 with TRBJ2-1, with TRBD1 matching over 11 bases. Trimming at V came to 0 bases and at J to 5 bases, leaving 3 bases not matched to a gene. Germline assignment: CDR1 MRHNA and CDR2 SNTAGT. The CDR3 spans 16 residues. Written as DNA, the CDR3 is TGTGCCAGCAGTGACTCCGGGACAGGGGGACACAATGAGCAGTTCTTC. Translated, it gives CASSDSGTGGHNEQFF.

The V call is TRBV28, the J call TRBJ2-6, with 7 bases matching TRBD1. Unmatched junction bases numbered 11, after V lost 5 bases and J lost 4 bases. Germline CDR1 is MDHEN and CDR2 is SYDVKM. The CDR3 consists of 17 residues. The chain's CDR3 is CASSAQGDLPGANVLTF. For the CDR3, the DNA is TGTGCCAGCAGTGCCCAGGGGGACCTACCCGGGGCCAACGTCCTGACTTTC.

The chain couples TRBV5-5 to TRBJ1-1; D call uncertain. Germline V CDR1 and CDR2: SGHKS, YYEKEE (reference sequence). Trimming shortened V by 2 bases and J by 3 bases, and 8 bases separated the two germline ends. This CDR3 has 13 residues. CDR3 region: CASSFEGYTEAFF. CDR3 sequence (DNA): TGTGCCAGCAGCTTTGAGGGTTACACTGAAGCTTTCTTT.

This clone has only one observation. The chain recombines TRBV7-3 with TRBJ2-5, with D possibly TRBD1 on 5 matching bases. The germline gives CDR1 SGHTA, CDR2 FQGTGA. With 5 bases removed from V and 2 bases from J, the gap between germline ends came to 15 bases. The CDR3 is 15 amino acids. Written as DNA, the CDR3 is TGTGCCAGCAGCCCGACATTGGGGCAGCAAGAGACCCAGTACTTC. It encodes CASSPTLGQQETQYF. Looking up the rest from reference TRBV7-3 and TRBJ2-5 gives the full variable domain: GAGVSQTPSNKVTEKGKYVELRCDPISGHTALYWYRQSLGQGPEFLIYFQGTGAADDSGLPNDRFFAVRPEGSVSTLKIQRTERGDSAVYLCASSPTLGQQETQYFGPGTRLLVL.

The chain uses TRBV18 and TRBJ1-4, with 9 bases identical to TRBD1. CDR1 is KGHSH and CDR2 is LQKENI in the germline V gene. This CDR3 is built from 16 residues. Unmatched junction bases numbered 10, after V lost 5 bases and J lost 6 bases. The CDR3 region is CASSKLPGQGDEKLFF. The CDR3 nucleotides are TGTGCCAGCTCAAAACTGCCGGGACAGGGAGATGAAAAACTGTTTTTT.

The genes are TRBV6-5 and TRBJ2-1; no reliable D call. V lost 6 bases, J lost 8 bases, and 8 bases lay in between. Germline V gene sequence: CDR1 MNHEY, CDR2 SVGAGI. The length of the CDR3 is 11 residues. For the CDR3, the DNA is TGTGCCAGCAGGATTGCGGATGAGCAGTTCTTC. Protein product: CASRIADEQFF.

V gene TRBV7-6 combines with J gene TRBJ2-7, with a weak D call TRBD2 (6 bases). The germline V gene encodes CDR1 SGHVS and CDR2 FNYEAQ. The V end lost 6 bases, the J end lost 0 bases, and 12 bases lay between the germline ends. CDR3 length: 14 amino acids. CDR3 loop: CASREGGSSYEQYF. The CDR3 DNA reads TGTGCCAGCAGGGAGGGAGGAAGCTCCTACGAGCAGTACTTC.

This clone turned up a few times. The V and J genes are TRBV27 and TRBJ2-1; 7 bases fit TRBD1. The CDR3 is 14 amino acids. J lost 5 bases, V lost 8 bases, and 9 bases had no gene match. Per the germline V gene, CDR1 is MNHEY and CDR2 is SMNVEV (reference sequence). The CDR3 DNA follows: TGTGCCAGCTTGCGACAGGGAAGTCACAATGAGCAGTTCTTC. This translates into CASLRQGSHNEQFF.